This T cell receptor beta chain was captured by sequencing in a study of vaccination effects on CD4 cells after COVID-19 (dated by TCRdb to 2022 to 2024). Background for the entire study: Each participant received two doses of an mRNA SARS-CoV-2 vaccine, either BNT162b2 or mRNA-1273. A total of some eleven COVID-19 convalescent patients and several SARS-CoV-2-naive healthy vaccine recipients were included in the full study. SARS-CoV-2 spike-specific CD4+ TCR repertoires from before and after mRNA vaccination were compared in COVID-19 convalescent patients and in infection-naive vaccine recipients. Cultures from other donors in the study were sequenced using the Oncomine TCR Beta short-read assay on an Illumina iSeq 100.

Of note for this clone: No antigen is known for it. No base-level quality is on record; no much larger clone is a single base apart.

The full study reports these points: Clones induced by infection and clones induced by vaccination both contracted markedly at late timepoints after vaccination, which fits with T cell responses waning over time. Only a small number of convalescent patients were included, and no early post-infection timepoints were available, which limited the study. Among healthy vaccine recipients, nearly all vaccine-induced clones were SARS-CoV-2 mono-reactive, and just 1 of 255 was cross-reactive with common cold coronaviruses.

The library was made by the immunoSEQ multiplex PCR assay. DNA from the cultured, isolated CD4+ T cells was subjected to TCR beta CDR3 sequencing. The published analysis was carried out like this. Non-productive TCR sequences were discarded, and reads were trimmed to the CDR3 region, with only CDR3s of 7 or more amino acids retained. Antigen-specific clonotypes were identified using the MANAFEST web app by comparison of expansion in peptide wells against reference cultures. For clones to be considered positive, expansion at FDR<0.05 versus reference and all other wells, an odds ratio above 5, and a frequency above 0.1% in two replicate wells were required. Cross-reactive clonotypes were defined as significantly expanded in SARS-CoV-2 spike wells and in at least one common cold coronavirus spike condition. CDR3 similarity was assessed by Levenshtein distance using the stringdist R package, and unrooted trees were constructed with ape in R 3.6.1. Entries here come from immuneACCESS through TCRdb and include only in-frame sequences with V and J called. Some clones fail to appear in such tables; in the studies checked, an unresolved V gene covers under half of the shortfall, and the cause of the remainder is unknown. That table gives V, J and clone size, and the DNA gave D and trimming. Counted in this sample were just under 75,000 clones; under 85% of them appeared once. The ten largest clones represent less than 3% of the sample.

Counted from cysteine to phenylalanine, this CDR3 has 15 amino acids. Only CDR3 DNA is held: 45 bases, read in frame from base 1. Per the germline V gene, SGHRS is the CDR1 and YFSETQ is the CDR2. V is shortened by 0 bases, J by 7 bases, and the region joining them spans 14 bases. To identify antigen-specific CD4+ T cell clonotypes by their expansion, the ViraFEST assay first stimulated PBMC with viral peptide pools and then applied TCR sequencing. After roughly 11 days of culture, CD4+ T cells were isolated with the EasySep CD4+ T cell isolation kit. Healthy vaccine recipients had no prior SARS-CoV-2 infection, confirmed by negative nucleocapsid antibodies before and after vaccination. A few million PBMC per well were cultured with approximately 10 ug/ml peptides in IMDM containing around 4.6% human AB serum, approximately 10 IU/ml IL-2 and gentamicin. On days 3 and 7, half of the culture medium was replaced with fresh IL-2-containing medium. Each peptide stimulation condition was cultured in triplicate wells unless otherwise noted. Using Ficoll-Paque Plus gradient centrifugation, PBMC were separated from whole blood and then either used fresh or cryopreserved at -140C. The overlapping peptide pools covered the spike proteins of SARS-CoV-2 and of the common cold coronaviruses HCoV-NL63, HCoV-OC43 and HCoV-229E. The QIAamp micro DNA kit was used to extract genomic DNA from the cultured CD4+ T cells.

Recombination linked TRBV5-1 to TRBJ2-1, and perhaps TRBD1 as D gene, on 6 matching bases. The sequencing here drew on CD4+ T cells from PBMCs cultured with HCoV-NL63 spike peptides, taken before COVID-19 vaccination. The cell subset or site label, as the study defines it: HCoV-NL63 spike overlapping peptide pool stimulation. This sequence originates from a human donor who received a COVID-19 vaccine. The sequenced DNA: TGCGCCAGCAGCTTGGAGGGCAGGGGAAGGAATGAGCAGTTCTTC. Translated, it gives CASSLEGRGRNEQFF.